Presented here are 30 T cell receptor beta chains from one specimen sequenced in a study of blood T cells in healthy people across ages. It was with a sample-barcoded 5' primer and a J-beta primer mix that a second PCR of roughly 7 to 12 cycles was run. TCRdb ran MiXCR on the 5' RACE reads and lists one entry per CDR3 protein. This sample has 700,000 to 950,000 distinct CDR3 sequences, with roughly 50% found just once. Sequencing was performed on blood. The receptors were gathered from a man aged 25-45 years in good health.

The chain links TRBV9 to TRBJ2-3; 7 bases line up with TRBD1. This CDR3 comprises 16 residues. Germline values: CDR1 SGDLS, CDR2 YYNGEE. After removal of 4 bases from V and 2 bases from J, the junction contained 10 bases not matched to a gene. The CDR3 region is CASSPRQGHPTDTQYF. The CDR3 DNA reads TGTGCCAGCAGCCCCCGACAGGGCCACCCCACAGATACGCAGTATTTT. The full variable domain, in which reference TRBV9 and TRBJ2-3 provide the parts outside the CDR3, is DSGVTQTPKHLITATGQRVTLRCSPRSGDLSVYWYQQSLDQGLQFLIQYYNGEERAKGNILERFSAQQFPDLHSELNLSSLELGDSALYFCASSPRQGHPTDTQYFGPGTRLTVL.

The gene calls are TRBV4-3 and TRBJ2-7, with D perhaps matching TRBD1 (5 bases). The CDR3 extends over 14 amino acids. Trimming left V 0 bases short and J 5 bases short, with 11 bases between. Germline loops: CDR1 LGHNA, CDR2 YSLEER. The CDR3 region is CASSQEPGRDEQYF. The DNA for the CDR3 is TGCGCCAGCAGCCAAGAACCGGGCAGGGACGAGCAGTACTTC.

V is TRBV20-1 and J is TRBJ1-2; a possible D gene is TRBD1 (6 bases). This CDR3 spans 16 amino acids. Germline lookup yields CDR1 DFQATT and CDR2 SNEGSKA (reference sequence). Trimming removed 0 bases from V and 6 bases from J, with 20 bases in between. The CDR3 region is CSAREGRGGATDGYTF. The CDR3 bases are TGCAGTGCTAGAGAGGGACGCGGGGGCGCTACTGATGGCTACACCTTC.

The V call is TRBV27, the J call TRBJ2-7; D unclear. CDR3 size: 15 residues. The ends were cut back, 0 bases at V and 1 base at J, with 10 bases in the middle. Germline V gene data show CDR1 as MNHEY and CDR2 as SMNVEV (reference sequence). CDR3 protein: CASSLSTVQSYEQYF. The DNA of the CDR3 is TGTGCCAGCAGTTTATCGACTGTACAATCCTACGAGCAGTACTTC.

J is TRBJ2-7 and V is TRBV7-2; D is perhaps TRBD2 (7 bases). Germline V gene data show CDR1 as SGHTA and CDR2 as FQGNSA. Trimming cost V 2 bases and J 9 bases, with 17 bases left between them. The CDR3 contains 14 residues. The CDR3 sequence is CASSLMIRGGGQYF. CDR3 bases: TGTGCCAGCAGCTTAATGATCCGCGGGGGCGGGCAGTACTTC.

The genes are TRBV7-2 and TRBJ2-1; 11 bases match TRBD2. The last part of the DNA fits TRBJ2-7 better; the J call may be wrong. The CDR3 contains 16 residues. Germline values: CDR1 SGHTA, CDR2 FQGNSA. CDR3 coding DNA: TGTGCCAGCAGCCCCATACTAGCGGGAGCTTACAATGAGCAGTACTTC. As protein: CASSPILAGAYNEQYF.

The V gene is TRBV11-2, the J gene TRBJ2-7; D is ambiguous. Germline V CDR1 and CDR2: SGHAT, FQNNGV. V was trimmed by 5 bases and J by 1 base, leaving 9 bases between them. This CDR3 region has 13 residues. CDR3 sequence (DNA): TGTGCCAGCAGCCCGACAAATTCCTACGAGCAGTACTTC. It is translated as CASSPTNSYEQYF.

The genes are TRBV2 and TRBJ2-3; D is ambiguous. The V and J ends lost 3 bases and 3 bases respectively, with 16 bases between them. CDR1 is SNHLY and CDR2 is FYNNEI in the germline V gene. CDR3 length: 16 residues. The CDR3 loop is CASSEVADRETDTQYF. The CDR3 DNA follows: TGTGCCAGCAGTGAGGTGGCGGACCGAGAAACAGATACGCAGTATTTT.

This clonotype has just one count. CDR3 protein: CASSTQDRGQETQYF. The CDR3 region has the DNA TGCGCCAGCAGCACCCAGGACAGGGGGCAGGAGACCCAGTACTTC. This sequence joins TRBV5-1 and TRBJ2-5; 11 bases align to TRBD1. V lost 4 bases and J lost 5; bases outside the gene matches: 7. The germline V gene encodes CDR1 SGHRS and CDR2 YFSETQ. This CDR3 region has 15 residues.

CDR3 DNA: TGCAGTGCTAGAGGGGGGGGGAACGAGCAGTACTTC. This codes for CSARGGGNEQYF. The chain carries TRBV20-1 and TRBJ2-7; 7 bases map to TRBD2. V dropped 1 base and J dropped 5; count of bases not matched to a gene: 2. Germline CDR1 is DFQATT and CDR2 is SNEGSKA (reference sequence). The CDR3 is 12 amino acids.

V and J are TRBV5-1 and TRBJ2-7; weak D call: TRBD2 (6 bases). Per germline, CDR1 SGHRS and CDR2 YFSETQ. The CDR3 length is 16 residues. V lost 1 base, J lost 2 bases, and 16 bases lay in between. The CDR3 bases are TGCGCCAGCAGCTTGTTTTCTAGCGTCCCAACCTACGAGCAGTACTTC. Protein product: CASSLFSSVPTYEQYF.

The chain employs TRBV4-2 and TRBJ1-2; D not resolved. Germline V gives CDR1 LGHNA, CDR2 YNFKEQ. Trimming pared 5 bases from V and 6 bases from J, leaving 16 bases between. This CDR3 region has 14 residues. Here the CDR3 reads CASSTKGGTDGYTF. CDR3 nucleotide sequence: TGTGCCAGCAGCACGAAAGGAGGCACGGATGGCTACACCTTC.

This sequence joins TRBV24-1 and TRBJ2-2; the match to TRBD1 covers 7 bases. The CDR3 contains 16 residues. CDR1 and CDR2 (germline): KGHDR, SFDVKD. After removal of 5 bases from V and 3 bases from J, the junction contained 8 bases not matched to a gene. For the CDR3, the DNA is TGTGCCACCAGTGGTAATAGGGGGCGAGACACCGGGGAGCTGTTTTTT. Its translation is CATSGNRGRDTGELFF.

The chain's CDR3 is CASSPPGRFSGANVLTF. The CDR3 DNA reads as TGTGCCAGCAGCCCGCCAGGGCGGTTCTCTGGGGCCAACGTCCTGACTTTC. The chain carries TRBV7-8 and TRBJ2-6; D might be TRBD1 (5 bases). Per germline, CDR1 SGHVS and CDR2 FQNEAQ. Trimming pared 5 bases from V and 0 bases from J, leaving 14 bases between. This CDR3 contains 17 residues. The full variable domain, its missing parts supplied by reference TRBV7-8 and TRBJ2-6, is GAGVSQSPRYKVAKRGQDVALRCDPISGHVSLFWYQQALGQGPEFLTYFQNEAQLDKSGLPSDRFFAERPEGSVSTLKIQRTQQEDSAVYLCASSPPGRFSGANVLTFGAGSRLTVL.

This chain connects TRBV20-1 to TRBJ1-1, with D possibly being TRBD1 (5 bases). CDR1 is DFQATT, CDR2 SNEGSKA, per germline (reference sequence). This CDR3 comprises 13 residues. Trimming removed 4 bases at V and 0 bases at J, with 9 bases between. As DNA, the CDR3 is TGCAGTGCTATCGGGACGGTGAACACTGAAGCTTTCTTT. This codes for CSAIGTVNTEAFF.

This rearrangement joins TRBV14 to TRBJ2-7; D is tentatively TRBD1 or TRBD2 (5 bases each). Germline CDR1 and CDR2: SGHDN and FVKESK. V shed 4 bases and J shed 2 bases, with 12 bases lying between them. The CDR3 runs 14 residues. The CDR3 loop reads CASSRELGPYEQYF. The DNA for the CDR3 is TGTGCCAGCAGCCGGGAGTTGGGACCCTACGAGCAGTACTTC.

The chain combines TRBV6-1 with TRBJ2-7, with D tentatively TRBD1 (6 bases). Looked up from germline, CDR1 is MNHNS and CDR2 is SASEGT. The V gene lost 6 bases and the J gene lost 0 bases, with 12 bases spanning the gap. This CDR3 region has 14 residues. CDR3 DNA sequence: TGTGCCAGCAGCGGACAGTACTCCTCCTACGAGCAGTACTTC. It encodes CASSGQYSSYEQYF.

The chain employs TRBV30 and TRBJ1-2, with 7 nucleotides matching TRBD1. The length of the CDR3 is 16 residues. Trimming took 2 bases from V and 3 from J; bases not matched to a gene: 12. Germline V gives CDR1 GTSNPN, CDR2 SVGIG (reference sequence). CDR3 DNA sequence: TGTGCCTGGAGTTTTCCTCGACAGGGCAGATACTATGGCTACACCTTC. Protein: CAWSFPRQGRYYGYTF.

The gene calls are TRBV20-1 and TRBJ2-1, with D perhaps being TRBD1 or TRBD2 (6 bases each). This CDR3 is 15 amino acids long. V was trimmed by 0 bases and J by 6 bases, leaving 15 bases between them. Germline V gives CDR1 DFQATT, CDR2 SNEGSKA (reference sequence). CDR3 residues: CSARDAGRGGNEQFF. The CDR3 region has the DNA TGCAGTGCTAGAGATGCGGGGAGAGGGGGCAATGAGCAGTTCTTC.

A few counts support this clonotype. The chain has TRBV4-2 and TRBJ1-1; TRBD1 matches 12 bases. The CDR3 length is 15 residues. V shed 5 bases and J 5 bases; nucleotides not matched to a gene: 6. Germline V gene lookup returns CDR1 LGHNA and CDR2 YNFKEQ. CDR3 DNA sequence: TGTGCCAGCAGCGGGACAGGGGGCCCGGGGACTGAAGCTTTCTTT. Protein sequence: CASSGTGGPGTEAFF.

The chain carries TRBV30 and TRBJ2-1; TRBD1 is a possible D gene (5 bases). The ends were cut back, 4 bases at V and 7 bases at J, with 8 bases in the middle. The CDR3 extends over 11 amino acids. The germline gives CDR1 GTSNPN, CDR2 SVGIG (reference sequence). This chain's CDR3 is CAWNSGNEQFF. In DNA form, the CDR3 reads TGTGCCTGGAACTCAGGGAATGAGCAGTTCTTC. The variable domain in full, with the rest retrieved from reference TRBV30 and TRBJ2-1, is SQTIHQWPATLVQPVGSPLSLECTVEGTSNPNLYWYRQAAGRGLQLLFYSVGIGQISSEVPQNLSASRPQDRQFILSSKKLLLSDSGFYLCAWNSGNEQFFGPGTRLTVL.

This clonotype was seen ten or more times. The chain combines TRBV11-2 with TRBJ2-5; D call uncertain. Deletions cut 1 base from V and 4 bases from J, with 7 bases between. Germline CDR1 and CDR2: SGHAT and FQNNGV. The CDR3 runs to 13 residues. CDR3: CASSLAPRETQYF. The CDR3, as DNA: TGTGCCAGCAGCTTAGCTCCCCGAGAGACCCAGTACTTC. Full variable domain (rest looked up from reference TRBV11-2 and TRBJ2-5): EAGVAQSPRYKIIEKRQSVAFWCNPISGHATLYWYQQILGQGPKLLIQFQNNGVVDDSQLPKDRFSAERLKGVDSTLKIQPAKLEDSAVYLCASSLAPRETQYFGPGTRLLVL.

This chain links TRBV20-1 with TRBJ1-5; no reliable D call. Per germline, CDR1 DFQATT and CDR2 SNEGSKA (reference sequence). The CDR3 is 16 amino acids. The germline V and J ends were trimmed by 7 bases and 3 bases, with 22 bases remaining between them. DNA of the CDR3: TGCAGTGTATGGACGGGAGGACGGGGAGCCAATCAGCCCCAGCATTTT. It is translated as CSVWTGGRGANQPQHF.

The table lists this clonotype with many counts. At one boundary the junction diverges from the germline segment, which might be a read error. The chain couples TRBV4-3 to TRBJ2-1, with 7 bases that match TRBD2. Per germline, CDR1 LGHNA and CDR2 YSLEER. This CDR3 comprises 14 residues. The CDR3 loop reads CASSQGLGGNEQFF. In DNA, the CDR3 is TGTGCCAGCAGCCAAGGACTCGGGGGGAATGAGCAGTTCTTC.

This clonotype showed up just once. The V and J genes are TRBV3-1 and TRBJ2-7, with TRBD2 identical over 8 bases. The J call may be mistaken, given a closer DNA end match to TRBJ2-4. Germline V gene data show CDR1 as LGHDT and CDR2 as YNNKEL (reference sequence). This CDR3 contains 16 residues. The CDR3 region is CASSQDVTSGSNIQYF. CDR3 coding DNA: TGTGCCAGCAGCCAAGATGTAACTAGCGGCTCGAACATTCAGTACTTC.

This chain connects TRBV30 to TRBJ1-1; D unclear. Deletions cut 3 bases from V and 0 bases from J, with 5 bases between. The CDR3 contains 12 residues. In germline, CDR1 is GTSNPN, CDR2 SVGIG (reference sequence). CDR3 protein: CAWSRLNTEAFF. Written as DNA, the CDR3 is TGTGCCTGGAGCCGCTTGAACACTGAAGCTTTCTTT. Drawing the rest from reference TRBV30 and TRBJ1-1, the complete variable domain is SQTIHQWPATLVQPVGSPLSLECTVEGTSNPNLYWYRQAAGRGLQLLFYSVGIGQISSEVPQNLSASRPQDRQFILSSKKLLLSDSGFYLCAWSRLNTEAFFGQGTRLTVV.

The rearrangement links TRBV20-1 to TRBJ2-5; the match to TRBD2 covers 7 bases. Germline lookup yields CDR1 DFQATT and CDR2 SNEGSKA (reference sequence). The length of the CDR3 is 12 residues. CDR3: CSPWGGQETQYF. The CDR3 region has the DNA TGCAGCCCGTGGGGGGGGCAAGAGACCCAGTACTTC.

The chain is built from TRBV7-2 and TRBJ2-7, with 10 positions matching TRBD1. Germline V gives CDR1 SGHTA, CDR2 FQGNSA. V gave up 5 bases and J gave up 3 bases; unmatched junction bases: 10. The CDR3 has 16 amino acids. This CDR3 is CASSPQTGTGDYEQYF. The CDR3 DNA reads TGTGCCAGCAGCCCACAAACCGGGACAGGGGACTACGAGCAGTACTTC. The complete variable domain, with remaining parts taken from reference TRBV7-2 and TRBJ2-7, reads GAGVSQSPSNKVTEKGKDVELRCDPISGHTALYWYRQSLGQGLEFLIYFQGNSAPDKSGLPSDRFSAERTGGSVSTLTIQRTQQEDSAVYLCASSPQTGTGDYEQYFGPGTRLTVT.

V is TRBV28 and J is TRBJ2-7, with 10 positions matching TRBD1. CDR1 is MDHEN and CDR2 is SYDVKM in the germline V gene. The CDR3 totals 17 residues. Trimming at V came to 4 bases and at J to 1 base, leaving 10 bases not matched to a gene. In nucleotides, the CDR3 is TGTGCCAGCAGTTCAGTAGGGACAGGGGAATGGTCCTACGAGCAGTACTTC. It translates to CASSSVGTGEWSYEQYF.

V usage is TRBV9 and J usage is TRBJ2-7; D unresolved. CDR3 size: 14 residues. Germline CDR1 is SGDLS and CDR2 is YYNGEE. The V end lost 0 bases, the J end lost 0 bases, and 7 bases lay between the germline ends. This CDR3 reads CASSVGPVSYEQYF. In DNA, the CDR3 is TGTGCCAGCAGCGTAGGACCAGTCTCCTACGAGCAGTACTTC.